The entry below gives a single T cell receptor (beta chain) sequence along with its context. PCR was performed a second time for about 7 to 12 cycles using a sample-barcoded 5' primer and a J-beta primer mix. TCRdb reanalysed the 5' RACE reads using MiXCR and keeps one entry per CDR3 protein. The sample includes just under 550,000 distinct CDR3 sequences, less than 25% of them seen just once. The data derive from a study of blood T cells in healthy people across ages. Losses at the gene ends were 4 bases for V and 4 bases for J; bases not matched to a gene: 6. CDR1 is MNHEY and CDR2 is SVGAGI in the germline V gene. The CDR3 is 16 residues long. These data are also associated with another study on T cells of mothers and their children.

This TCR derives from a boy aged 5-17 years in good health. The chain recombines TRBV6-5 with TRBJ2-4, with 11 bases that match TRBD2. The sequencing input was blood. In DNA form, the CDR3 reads TGTGCCAGCAGTTCAGGGACTAGCGGAGCTAAAAACATTCAGTACTTC. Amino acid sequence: CASSSGTSGAKNIQYF.